Here is one TCR beta chain with its context. This could be a read error, since a much larger clone is one nucleotide away. The data derive from a study of tumor-infiltrating lymphocytes in primary liver carcinoma. About the study: Staging of the tumors gave T1-T3 N0M0, with widths of 4.2 to 10 cm.

Germline DNA was extracted alongside blood RNA, which was obtained from unsorted whole blood. There were only treatment-naive patients, all with chronic HBV infection. This CDR3 comprises 12 residues. Germline CDR1 MNHEY, CDR2 SVGAGI. V lost 9 bases and J lost 3; bases outside the gene matches: 5. cDNA specific to TCR beta was made from around 450 ng of total RNA, with a constant-region primer employed for priming. TCR beta libraries came from three nested multiplex PCR rounds using slightly modified ARM-PCR. The two initial PCR rounds, approximately 10 cycles each, used TRBV1-TRBV30 forward and C-beta reverse primers. TCRdb independently ran MiXCR on the multiplex PCR reads; one entry per CDR3 protein. The top ten hold 6% to 8.5% of the sample, which has some 200,000 distinct CDR3 sequences, around three fifths seen once.

The source of this sequence is a woman aged 55-69 years with primary liver carcinoma and hepatitis B virus infection. The chain recombines TRBV6-5 with TRBJ2-7, with 7 nucleotides matching TRBD2. Sequenced sample: peripheral blood. In DNA, the CDR3 is TGTGCCAGTAGTAGCGGGTGCTACGAGCAGTACTTC. As protein: CASSSGCYEQYF.